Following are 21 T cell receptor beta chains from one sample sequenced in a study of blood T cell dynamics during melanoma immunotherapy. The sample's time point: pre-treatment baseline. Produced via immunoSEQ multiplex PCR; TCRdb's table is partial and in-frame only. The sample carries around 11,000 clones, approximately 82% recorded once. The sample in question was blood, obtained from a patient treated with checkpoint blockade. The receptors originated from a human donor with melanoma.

For the CDR3, the DNA is TGTGCCAGCATCCCCCGACTTAGACAGGGTTCCTACGAGCAGTACTTC. It codes for CASIPRLRQGSYEQYF. The rearrangement joins TRBV5-8 to TRBJ2-7, with TRBD1 matching over 7 bases. The V gene's germline CDR1 is SGHTS and CDR2 YDEGEE. This CDR3 region has 16 residues. V was pared by 6 bases and J by 1 base, with 13 bases of the junction left unmatched.

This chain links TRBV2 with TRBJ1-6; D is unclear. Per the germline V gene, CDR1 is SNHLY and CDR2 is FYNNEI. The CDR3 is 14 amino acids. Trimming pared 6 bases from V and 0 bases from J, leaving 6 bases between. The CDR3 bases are TGTGCCAGCAGCCGGGACTCCTATAATTCACCCCTCCACTTT. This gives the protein CASSRDSYNSPLHF.

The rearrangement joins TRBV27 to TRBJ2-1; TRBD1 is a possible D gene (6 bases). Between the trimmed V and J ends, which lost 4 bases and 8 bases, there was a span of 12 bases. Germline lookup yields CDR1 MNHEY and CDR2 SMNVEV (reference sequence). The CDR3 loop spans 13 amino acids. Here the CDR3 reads CASSWKGGHEQFF. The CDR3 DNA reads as TGTGCCAGCAGTTGGAAAGGGGGTCATGAGCAGTTCTTC.

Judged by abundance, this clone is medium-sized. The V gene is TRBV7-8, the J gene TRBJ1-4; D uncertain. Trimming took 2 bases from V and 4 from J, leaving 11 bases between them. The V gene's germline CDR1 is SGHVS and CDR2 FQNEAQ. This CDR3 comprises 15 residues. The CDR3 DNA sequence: TGTGCCAGCAGCTTATGGTCCCGTGATAATGAAAAACTGTTTTTT. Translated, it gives CASSLWSRDNEKLFF. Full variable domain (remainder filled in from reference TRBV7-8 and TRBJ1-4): GAGVSQSPRYKVAKRGQDVALRCDPISGHVSLFWYQQALGQGPEFLTYFQNEAQLDKSGLPSDRFFAERPEGSVSTLKIQRTQQEDSAVYLCASSLWSRDNEKLFFGSGTQLSVL.

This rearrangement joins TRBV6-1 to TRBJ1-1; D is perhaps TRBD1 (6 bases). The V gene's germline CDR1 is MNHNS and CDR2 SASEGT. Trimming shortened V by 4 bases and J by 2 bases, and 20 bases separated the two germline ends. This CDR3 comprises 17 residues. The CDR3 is CASSGTPGQTANTEAFF. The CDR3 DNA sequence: TGTGCCAGCAGTGGAACCCCTGGACAGACGGCAAACACTGAAGCTTTCTTT.

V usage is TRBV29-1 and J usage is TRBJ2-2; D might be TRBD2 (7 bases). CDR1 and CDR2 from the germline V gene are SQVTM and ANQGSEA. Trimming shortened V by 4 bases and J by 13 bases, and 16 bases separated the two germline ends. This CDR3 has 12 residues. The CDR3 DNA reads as TGCAGCGTTGTGGCCGGGGGGCAGGTGCTGTTTTTT. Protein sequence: CSVVAGGQVLFF.

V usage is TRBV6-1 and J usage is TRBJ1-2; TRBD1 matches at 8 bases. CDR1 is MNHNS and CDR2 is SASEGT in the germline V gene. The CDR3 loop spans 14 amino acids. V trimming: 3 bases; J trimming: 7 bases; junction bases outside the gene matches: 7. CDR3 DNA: TGTGCCAGCAGTGACAGGGGGCGCGTAGCTGGCTACACCTTC. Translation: CASSDRGRVAGYTF.

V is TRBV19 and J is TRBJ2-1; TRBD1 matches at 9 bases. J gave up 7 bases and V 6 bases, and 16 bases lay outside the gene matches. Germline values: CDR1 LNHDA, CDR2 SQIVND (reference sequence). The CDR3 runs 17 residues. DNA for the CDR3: TGTGCCAGTAGCACCCATACTCCGGGACAGGGAGGTAATGAGCAGTTCTTC. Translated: CASSTHTPGQGGNEQFF.

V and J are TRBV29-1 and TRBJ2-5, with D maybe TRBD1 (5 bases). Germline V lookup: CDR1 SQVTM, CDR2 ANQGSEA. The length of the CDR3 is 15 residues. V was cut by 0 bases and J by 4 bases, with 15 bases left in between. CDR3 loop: CSVEDQQGPRETQYF. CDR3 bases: TGCAGCGTTGAAGATCAGCAGGGTCCGAGAGAGACCCAGTACTTC.

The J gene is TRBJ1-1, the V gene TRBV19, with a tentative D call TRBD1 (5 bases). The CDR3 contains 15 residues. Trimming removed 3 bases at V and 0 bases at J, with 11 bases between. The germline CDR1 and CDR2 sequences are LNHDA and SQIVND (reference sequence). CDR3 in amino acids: CASSIAGSLNTEAFF. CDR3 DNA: TGTGCCAGTAGTATTGCAGGGAGCTTGAACACTGAAGCTTTCTTT.

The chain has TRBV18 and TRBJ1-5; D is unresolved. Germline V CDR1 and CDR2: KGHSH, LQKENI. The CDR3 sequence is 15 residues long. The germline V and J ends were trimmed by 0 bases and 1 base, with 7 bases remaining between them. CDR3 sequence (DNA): TGTGCCAGCTCACCACCCTACAGCAGCAATCAGCCCCAGCATTTT. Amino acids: CASSPPYSSNQPQHF.

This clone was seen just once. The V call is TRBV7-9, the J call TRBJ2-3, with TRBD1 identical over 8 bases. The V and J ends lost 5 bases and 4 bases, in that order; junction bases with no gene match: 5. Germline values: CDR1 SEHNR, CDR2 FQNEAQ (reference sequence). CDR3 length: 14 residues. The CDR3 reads CASSRPTGADTQYF. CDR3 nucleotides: TGTGCCAGCAGCCGACCGACAGGGGCAGATACGCAGTATTTT.

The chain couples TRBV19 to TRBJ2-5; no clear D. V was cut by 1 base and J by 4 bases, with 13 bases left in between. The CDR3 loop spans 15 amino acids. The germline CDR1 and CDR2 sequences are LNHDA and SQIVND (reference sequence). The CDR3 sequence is CASSIGGSLGETQYF. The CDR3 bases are TGTGCCAGTAGTATAGGCGGCTCGCTGGGAGAGACCCAGTACTTC.

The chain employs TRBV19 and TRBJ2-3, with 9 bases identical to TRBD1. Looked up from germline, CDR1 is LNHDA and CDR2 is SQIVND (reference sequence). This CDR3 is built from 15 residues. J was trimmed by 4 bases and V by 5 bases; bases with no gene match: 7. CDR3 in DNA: TGTGCCAGTAGTCCCCGGGGACAGGGCCCAGATACGCAGTATTTT. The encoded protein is CASSPRGQGPDTQYF.

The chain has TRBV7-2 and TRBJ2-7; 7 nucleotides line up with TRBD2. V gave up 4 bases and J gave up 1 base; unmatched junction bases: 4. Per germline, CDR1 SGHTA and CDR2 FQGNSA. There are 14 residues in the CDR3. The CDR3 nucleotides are TGTGCCAGCAGCTCCCGGGGGGAGTCCTACGAGCAGTACTTC. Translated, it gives CASSSRGESYEQYF.

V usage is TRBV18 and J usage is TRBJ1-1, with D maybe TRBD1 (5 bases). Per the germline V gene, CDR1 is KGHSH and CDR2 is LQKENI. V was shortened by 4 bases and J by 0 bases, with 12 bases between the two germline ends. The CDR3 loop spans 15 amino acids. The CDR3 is CASSQNLQVNTEAFF. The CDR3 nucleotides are TGTGCCAGCTCACAAAACCTACAGGTGAACACTGAAGCTTTCTTT.

The CDR3 is CASSLVGEANEKLFF. CDR3 nucleotide sequence: TGCGCCAGCAGCTTGGTGGGGGAGGCTAATGAAAAACTGTTTTTT. The chain employs TRBV5-1 and TRBJ1-4; TRBD1 is a possible D gene (5 bases). The germline V gene encodes CDR1 SGHRS and CDR2 YFSETQ. The CDR3 length is 15 residues. V shed 0 bases and J shed 3 bases, with 9 bases lying between them.

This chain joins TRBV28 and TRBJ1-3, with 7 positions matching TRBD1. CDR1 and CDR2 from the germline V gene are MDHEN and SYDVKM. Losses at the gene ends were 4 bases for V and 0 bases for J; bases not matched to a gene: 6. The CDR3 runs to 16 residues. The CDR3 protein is CASSSGGQFSGNTIYF. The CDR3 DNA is TGTGCCAGCAGTTCCGGGGGACAGTTCTCTGGAAACACCATATATTTT.

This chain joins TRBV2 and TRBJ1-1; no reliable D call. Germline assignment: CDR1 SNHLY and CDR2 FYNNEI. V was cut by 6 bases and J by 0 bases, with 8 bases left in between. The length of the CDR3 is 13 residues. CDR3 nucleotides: TGTGCCAGCAGGAGCCAGATGAACACTGAAGCTTTCTTT. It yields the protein CASRSQMNTEAFF.

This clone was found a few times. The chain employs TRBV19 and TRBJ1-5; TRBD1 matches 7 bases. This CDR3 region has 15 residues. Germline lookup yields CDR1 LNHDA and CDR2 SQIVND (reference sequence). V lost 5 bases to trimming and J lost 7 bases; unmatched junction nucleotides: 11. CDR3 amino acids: CASSVGQAMGQPQHF. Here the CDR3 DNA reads TGTGCCAGTAGTGTTGGACAGGCCATGGGGCAGCCCCAGCATTTT.

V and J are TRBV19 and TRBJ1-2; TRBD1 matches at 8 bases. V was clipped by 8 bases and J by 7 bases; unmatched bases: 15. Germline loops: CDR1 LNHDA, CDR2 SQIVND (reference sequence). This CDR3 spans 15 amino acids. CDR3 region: CASALLGTGESGYTF. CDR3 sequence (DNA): TGTGCCAGTGCCCTCCTAGGGACAGGAGAGTCTGGCTACACCTTC. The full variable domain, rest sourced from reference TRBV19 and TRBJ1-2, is DGGITQSPKYLFRKEGQNVTLSCEQNLNHDAMYWYRQDPGQGLRLIYYSQIVNDFQKGDIAEGYSVSREKKESFPLTVTSAQKNPTAFYLCASALLGTGESGYTFGSGTRLTVV.